This TCR beta chain was obtained from a study of vaccination effects on CD4 cells after COVID-19. Study as a whole: All participants had two doses of either the BNT162b2 or mRNA-1273 vaccine. Specimens were obtained from a couple of convalescent patients 16 days and one week prior to vaccination.

The table lists this clone with a few counts. Antigen specificity is unknown. This table comes from immunoSEQ multiplex PCR, and its TCRdb copy is limited to in-frame clones, with some not included. The profile covers tens of thousands of clones, with just over 70% appearing a single time and under 25% taken by the ten largest. Around day 10 of culture, CD4+ T cells were separated out. Convalescent patients had PCR-confirmed SARS-CoV-2 infection between March and December 2020. The authors exchanged half the medium for IL-2 medium on days 3 and 7. This CDR3 region has 17 residues. The germline V gene has CDR1 LGHDT and CDR2 YNNKEL (reference sequence). The trim removed 4 bases at V and 5 bases at J, leaving 8 bases unmatched.

The chain joins TRBV3-1 (or the pseudogene TRBV3-2) to TRBJ2-5, with 15 bases fitting TRBD2. This clonotype originated in a human donor who had a prior SARS-CoV-2 infection. The sequencing used CD4+ T cells from PBMCs cultured without peptide, collected before COVID-19 vaccination. The CDR3 DNA is TGTGCCAGCAGCCCAGGACTAGCGGGAGGGCCTCGGGAGACCCAGTACTTC. It encodes CASSPGLAGGPRETQYF.